This T cell receptor beta chain is from a study of T cell repertoires in ileal Crohn's disease. General observations from the study: High-frequency clones were more common in sorted CD8 than CD4 cells. Active smokers at surgery had more clonal expansions than non-smokers. All patients with clonality above 26.8% had endoscopic recurrence.

The CDR3 sequence is 15 residues long. CDR1 and CDR2 (germline): LNHDA, SQIVND (reference sequence). V gave up 11 bases and J gave up 5 bases, with 19 bases separating them. Clones were sequenced by immunoSEQ multiplex PCR, and TCRdb holds only the in-frame ones, with some missing. Of about 9,600 clones in the sample, approximately 82% were seen once. Comments on this clone: What it binds is unknown.

The rearrangement joins TRBV19 to TRBJ1-6, with D tentatively TRBD1 (6 bases). This TCR was sampled from an adult with Crohn's disease. Sequencing used ileal tissue. The CDR3 here is CAQTGGRGDNSPLHF. CDR3 DNA: TGTGCCCAAACCGGGGGCCGGGGGGATAATTCACCCCTCCACTTT.